These T cell receptor beta chains were read from a single sample in a study of blood T cells in healthy people across ages. TCRdb analysed the 5' RACE reads with MiXCR anew, one entry per CDR3 protein. The repertoire holds about 1.4 million distinct CDR3 sequences, with roughly 59% as singletons. Sequencing used blood. The receptors were gathered from a man aged 18 to 29 in good health. The CDR3 runs from the conserved cysteine through the conserved F or W. A D gene is named only where the DNA matches it firmly. Size tells how often a clone was seen (once, few, many) or the class of an expanded clone, and some rows leave it out.

>12|few|TRBJ1-2|-|TRBV20-1
TGCAGTGCTAGTTTTGGGAACTATGGCTACACCTTC
CSASFGNYGYTF
>14|-|TRBJ1-1|-|TRBV10-3
TGTGCCATCAGTGGAGGACAGCAGAACACTGAAGCTTTCTTT
CAISGGQQNTEAFF
>14|-|TRBJ2-7|-|TRBV5-6
TGTGCCAGCAGCTTGGGGGCCCAATTCTACGAGCAGTACTTC
CASSLGAQFYEQYF
>14|-|TRBJ2-1|TRBD2|TRBV20-1
TGCAGTGCTAGTACTAGCGGGAGAATTGGCGAGCAGTTCTTC
CSASTSGRIGEQFF
>15|-|TRBJ2-5|TRBD1|TRBV4-2
TGTGCCAGCAGCATCCGGGACAGGGGGCTAGGGACCCAGTACTTC
CASSIRDRGLGTQYF
>16|few|TRBJ1-4|TRBD1|TRBV12-3/TRBV12-4
TGTGCCAGCAGCGGAATCTCGGACAGGGAAGGTGAAAAACTGTTTTTT
CASSGISDREGEKLFF
>15|many|TRBJ2-2|-|TRBV28
TGTGCCAGCAGTTTGGGGGGCGTAGACACCGGGGAGCTGTTTTTT
CASSLGGVDTGELFF
>15|few|TRBJ2-5|TRBD2|TRBV6-1
TGTGCCAGCAGTGGTCTAGCGGGACAACAAGAGACCCAGTACTTC
CASSGLAGQQETQYF
>13|-|TRBJ1-2|TRBD1|TRBV29-1
TGCAGCGCAACTGAAACAGGGGCAAATGGCTACACCTTC
CSATETGANGYTF
>15|-|TRBJ2-3|TRBD2|TRBV7-2
TGTGCCAGCAGCTCAGTAGCGGGGAGCACAGATACGCAGTATTTT
CASSSVAGSTDTQYF
>12|few|TRBJ1-1|-|TRBV6-1
TGTGCCAGCAGTGAAATAGGAGTTGAAGCTTTCTTT
CASSEIGVEAFF
>18|-|TRBJ2-6|TRBD1|TRBV10-3
TGTGCCATCAGTGAGTTTCGGGACAGGGGGTCTGGGGCCAACGTCCTGACTTTC
CAISEFRDRGSGANVLTF
>15|-|TRBJ1-1|TRBD1|TRBV11-1
TGTGCCAGCAGCCAGGGGGTTTTCTGGAACACTGAAGCTTTCTTT
CASSQGVFWNTEAFF
>13|-|TRBJ2-1|TRBD2|TRBV20-1
TGCAGTGCCGCGGGAGGAGGGGAGGATGAGCAGTTCTTC
CSAAGGGEDEQFF
>16|many|TRBJ2-7|TRBD2|TRBV7-2
TGTGCCAGCAGCCCCCCGGGGCTAGCGGGTCAATACGAGCAGTACTTC
CASSPPGLAGQYEQYF
>16|-|TRBJ2-1|-|TRBV6-6
TGTGCCAGCAGCTCACACCTGACAGTCCCCTACAATGAGCAGTTCTTC
CASSSHLTVPYNEQFF
>17|few|TRBJ2-2|-|TRBV2
TGTGCCAGCAGTGAAGGGCCGGGACCCTTGAACACCGGGGAGCTGTTTTTT
CASSEGPGPLNTGELFF
>15|-|TRBJ2-1|-|TRBV5-1
TGCGCCAGCAGCTTGGCCCCAGTCCCCTACAATGAGCAGTTCTTC
CASSLAPVPYNEQFF
>11|-|TRBJ1-2|-|TRBV29-1
TGCAGCGTTGGGGCGGCCTATGGCTACACCTTC
CSVGAAYGYTF
>13|few|TRBJ2-7|TRBD1|TRBV7-2
TGTGCCAGCAGCTCGACAGGGAACTACGAGCAGTACTTC
CASSSTGNYEQYF
>15|-|TRBJ1-4|-|TRBV10-3
TGTGCCATCAGCCCGGGAGTCACAACTAATGAAAAACTGTTTTTT
CAISPGVTTNEKLFF
>15|-|TRBJ2-3|TRBD2|TRBV3-1
TGTGCCAGCAGCGCACTAGCGGGAGTGGTAGATACGCAGTATTTT
CASSALAGVVDTQYF
>15|-|TRBJ1-5|-|TRBV6-1
TGTGCCAGCAGTGAAGGGGACGGGGGGTCGCAGCCCCAGCATTTT
CASSEGDGGSQPQHF
>14|-|TRBJ2-7|TRBD1|TRBV4-1
TGCGCCAGCAGCCGCCCGGGACAGCTCAACGAGCAGTACTTC
CASSRPGQLNEQYF